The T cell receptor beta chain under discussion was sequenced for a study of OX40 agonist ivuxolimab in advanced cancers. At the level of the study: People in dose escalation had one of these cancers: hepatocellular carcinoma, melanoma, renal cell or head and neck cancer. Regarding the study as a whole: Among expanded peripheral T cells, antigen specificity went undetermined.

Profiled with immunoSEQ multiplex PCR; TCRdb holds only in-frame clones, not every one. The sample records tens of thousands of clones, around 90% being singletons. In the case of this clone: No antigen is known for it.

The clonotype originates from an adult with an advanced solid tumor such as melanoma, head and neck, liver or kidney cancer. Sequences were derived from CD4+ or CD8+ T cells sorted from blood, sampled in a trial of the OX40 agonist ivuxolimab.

CDR3 region: CASSVYNYEQYF. The DNA of the CDR3 is TGTGCCAGCAGTGTTTACAACTACGAGCAGTACTTC. This chain joins TRBV6-1 and TRBJ2-7; D unclear. Trimming left V 4 bases short and J 3 bases short, with 7 bases between. CDR1 is MNHNS, CDR2 SASEGT, per germline. The CDR3 sequence is 12 residues long.